One and the same sample provided the 5 T cell receptor beta chains below, sequenced in a study of Ad26.COV2.S vaccination and SARS-CoV-2 variants. Sample treatment: around 19 received Ad26.COV2.S at low or high dose, single or two shots; roughly 5 received placebo; per-sample allocation not given. Collection of the samples took place on day 63 after the first injection of vaccine or placebo. The data were produced by immunoSEQ multiplex PCR, yet TCRdb's version contains in-frame clones alone and is incomplete. The sample contains hundreds of thousands of clones, around 90% of which appear only once. The sample here was peripheral blood, taken in a trial of Ad26.COV2.S vaccine versus placebo. The receptor source for this set is a person aged 18 to 59 who received the Ad26.COV2.S COVID-19 vaccine or a placebo.

This clone was recorded many times. This chain links TRBV4-2 with TRBJ1-2, with 9 bases identical to TRBD1. This CDR3 is built from 15 residues. With V trimmed by 4 bases and J by 6 bases, 9 bases remained unmatched. The germline V gene encodes CDR1 LGHNA and CDR2 YNFKEQ. Here the CDR3 reads CASSPPDRGTDGYTF. CDR3 DNA sequence: TGTGCCAGCAGCCCGCCGGACAGGGGAACTGATGGCTACACCTTC.

This clone appeared once. V and J are TRBV24-1 and TRBJ2-7; 10 bases fit TRBD2. Germline V lookup: CDR1 KGHDR, CDR2 SFDVKD. V was pared by 4 bases and J by 2 bases, with 4 bases of the junction left unmatched. This CDR3 is built from 15 residues. CDR3 in amino acids: CATSDPSGGTYEQYF. CDR3 sequence (DNA): TGTGCCACCAGTGACCCTAGCGGGGGTACCTACGAGCAGTACTTC.

This clone was counted only a few times. CDR3 amino acids: CAWSNVRTGPYEQYF. The CDR3 region has the DNA TGTGCCTGGTCTAACGTCAGGACAGGACCCTACGAGCAGTACTTC. The chain links TRBV30 to TRBJ2-7; 7 nucleotides line up with TRBD1. CDR1 is GTSNPN and CDR2 is SVGIG in the germline V gene (reference sequence). J was trimmed by 2 bases and V by 5 bases; bases with no gene match: 12. The CDR3 contains 15 residues. Variable domain in full (rest from reference TRBV30 and TRBJ2-7): SQTIHQWPATLVQPVGSPLSLECTVEGTSNPNLYWYRQAAGRGLQLLFYSVGIGQISSEVPQNLSASRPQDRQFILSSKKLLLSDSGFYLCAWSNVRTGPYEQYFGPGTRLTVT.

This clone was detected only a few times. The chain joins TRBV7-2 to TRBJ2-1; unclear D gene. The germline V and J ends were trimmed by 4 bases and 10 bases, with 11 bases remaining between them. CDR1 is SGHTA, CDR2 FQGNSA, per germline. The CDR3 covers 12 residues. The CDR3 region has the DNA TGTGCCAGCAGCTCCGCTGGCGGCGAGCAGTTCTTC. Translating it yields CASSSAGGEQFF.

This chain links TRBV7-9 with TRBJ1-1; D might be TRBD1 (5 bases). The germline V and J ends were trimmed by 4 bases and 4 bases, with 13 bases remaining between them. The CDR3 is 14 amino acids. The V gene's germline CDR1 is SEHNR and CDR2 FQNEAQ (reference sequence). This chain's CDR3 is CASSYTGRGTEAFF. The CDR3 nucleotides read TGTGCCAGCAGCTACACAGGTCGGGGCACTGAAGCTTTCTTT.